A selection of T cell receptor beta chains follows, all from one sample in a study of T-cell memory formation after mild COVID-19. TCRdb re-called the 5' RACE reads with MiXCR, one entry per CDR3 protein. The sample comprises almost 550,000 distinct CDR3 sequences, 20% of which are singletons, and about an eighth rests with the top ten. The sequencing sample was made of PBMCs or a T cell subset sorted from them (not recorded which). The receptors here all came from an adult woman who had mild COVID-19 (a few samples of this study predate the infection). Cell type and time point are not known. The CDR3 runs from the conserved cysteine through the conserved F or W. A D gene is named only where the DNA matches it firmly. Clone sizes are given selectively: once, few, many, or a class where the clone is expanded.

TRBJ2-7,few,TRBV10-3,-,TGTGCCATCAGTGGGGGTAATTTTGGAGGCTCCTACGAGCAGTACTTC,CAISGGNFGGSYEQYF
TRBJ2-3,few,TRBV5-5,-,TGTGCCAGCAGCTCCCACGGGCTAGCGAGGACAGATACGCAGTATTTT,CASSSHGLARTDTQYF
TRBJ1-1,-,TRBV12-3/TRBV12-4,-,TGTGCCAGCAGTTTAGCAGGGTGGAACACTGAAGCTTTCTTT,CASSLAGWNTEAFF
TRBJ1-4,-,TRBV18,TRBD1,TGTGCCAGCTCAGTGGACAGGTCCGGCCAACTGTTTTTT,CASSVDRSGQLFF
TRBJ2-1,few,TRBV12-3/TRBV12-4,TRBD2,TGTGCCAGCTCTCCTGGGGGGACGGGAGGAAATGAGCAGTTCTTC,CASSPGGTGGNEQFF
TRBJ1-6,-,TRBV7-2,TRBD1,TGTGCCAGCAGCTCCAGACAGGGGGTTAATAATTCACCCCTCCACTTT,CASSSRQGVNNSPLHF
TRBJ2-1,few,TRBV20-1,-,TGCAGTGCTAGAGGGGGGGACCACCTGAGCTCCTACAATGAGCAGTTCTTC,CSARGGDHLSSYNEQFF
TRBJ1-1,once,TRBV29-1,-,TGCAGCGCGGGACGAGGGGTTAACACTGAAGCTTTCTTT,CSAGRGVNTEAFF
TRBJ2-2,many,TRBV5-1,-,TGCGCCAGCAGCTTGCGCCAGGACAACACCGGGGAGCTGTTTTTT,CASSLRQDNTGELFF
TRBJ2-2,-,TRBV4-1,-,TGCGCCAGCAGCCAGGGAGCTAGCGCCCCGAACACCGGGGAGCTGTTTTTT,CASSQGASAPNTGELFF
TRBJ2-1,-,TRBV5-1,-,TGCGCCAGCAGCTTGGCGTGGTACAATGAGCAGTTCTTC,CASSLAWYNEQFF
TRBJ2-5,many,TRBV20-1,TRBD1,TGCAGTGCTAGGATGGGACAGGGGTTGTCAGAGACCCAGTACTTC,CSARMGQGLSETQYF
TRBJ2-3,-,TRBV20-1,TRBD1,TGCAGTGCCGACGGACAGGGAAGCACAGATACGCAGTATTTT,CSADGQGSTDTQYF
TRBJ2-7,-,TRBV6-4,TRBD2,TGTGCCAGCAGTGCGACTAGCGGGGGGGCCTACGAGCAGTACTTC,CASSATSGGAYEQYF
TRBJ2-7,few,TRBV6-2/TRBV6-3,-,TGTGCCAGCATCGGGGGCGAATACGAGCAGTACTTC,CASIGGEYEQYF
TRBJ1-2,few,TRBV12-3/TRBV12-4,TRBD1,TGTGCCAGCAGTCCAATCATTGGACAGGGCCTGTCGGTTTTTGACTATGGCTACACCTTC,CASSPIIGQGLSVFDYGYTF
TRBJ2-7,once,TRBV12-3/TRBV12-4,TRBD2,TGTGCCAGCAGTTCCCATGGGACTAGCGGGGGGAAAGCCTACGAGCAGTACTTC,CASSSHGTSGGKAYEQYF
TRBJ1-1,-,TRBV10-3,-,TGTGCCATCAGTACTATCCTGAACACTGAAGCTTTCTTT,CAISTILNTEAFF
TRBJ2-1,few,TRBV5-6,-,TGTGCCAGCAGCTTGGGTAGGAGTGAGCAGTTCTTC,CASSLGRSEQFF
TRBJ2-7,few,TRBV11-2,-,TGTGCCAGCAGATTCGGCAGGGGGGTTCTAAGGGAGGACGAGCAGTACTTC,CASRFGRGVLREDEQYF
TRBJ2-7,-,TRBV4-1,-,TGCGCCAGCAGCCAAGATTCGAGGTCTGGGAAGTACTTC,CASSQDSRSGKYF
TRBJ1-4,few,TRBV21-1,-,TGTGCCAGCAGCAAGGGAATGGCGTCTCGACCGTTTTTT,CASSKGMASRPFF
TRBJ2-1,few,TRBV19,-,TGTGCCAGTAGTAGTGCGGTAAGCTCCTACAATGAGCAGTTCTTC,CASSSAVSSYNEQFF
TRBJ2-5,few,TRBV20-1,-,TGCAGTGCTAGAGGAGTCAGGGGACAAGAGACCCAGTACTTC,CSARGVRGQETQYF
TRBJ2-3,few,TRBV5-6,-,TGTGCCAGCAGCGCGATTAGTCCCGGGATTGGAACAGATACGCAGTATTTT,CASSAISPGIGTDTQYF
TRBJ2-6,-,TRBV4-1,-,TGCGCCAGCAGCCAAGACAGGACGTCGGGAAGCTCTGGGGCCAACGTCCTGACTTTC,CASSQDRTSGSSGANVLTF
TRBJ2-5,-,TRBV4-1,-,TGCGCCAGCAGCCAGAGAGAGGACCCTCGGGAGACCCAGTACTTC,CASSQREDPRETQYF
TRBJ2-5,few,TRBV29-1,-,TGCAGCGTTGATCGAGGACCGAGGGGGGAGACCCAGTACTTC,CSVDRGPRGETQYF
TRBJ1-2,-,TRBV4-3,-,TGCGCCAGCAGCCAAGACATGACAGGAGACTATGGCTACACCTTC,CASSQDMTGDYGYTF
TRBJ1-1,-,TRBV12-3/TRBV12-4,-,TGTGCCAGCACCGCTCGGGGTGCTGAAGCTTTCTTT,CASTARGAEAFF
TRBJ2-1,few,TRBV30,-,TGTGCCTGGGGACTTTCCTACAATGAGCAGTTCTTC,CAWGLSYNEQFF
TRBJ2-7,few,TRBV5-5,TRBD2,TGTGCCAGCAGCTGGAGTAGCGGGAATCGTAACTACGAGCAGTACTTC,CASSWSSGNRNYEQYF
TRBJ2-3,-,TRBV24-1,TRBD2,TGTGCCACCAGTGACCCCCAACTAGCGGGGGGATCAGATACGCAGTATTTT,CATSDPQLAGGSDTQYF
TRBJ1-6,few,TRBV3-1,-,TGTGCCAGCAGCCCCCTAGGCTCACCCCTCCACTTT,CASSPLGSPLHF
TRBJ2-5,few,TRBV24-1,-,TGTGCCACCAGTGACCCGGTTGGGAGTGAGACCCAGTACTTC,CATSDPVGSETQYF
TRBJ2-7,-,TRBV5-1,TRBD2,TGCGCCAGCAGCACCGGGACTAGCGGGGGGTCTGAGCAGTACTTC,CASSTGTSGGSEQYF